A single sample gave rise to the 5 T cell receptor beta chains below, sequenced in a study of metastatic and nonmetastatic thyroid tumors. Among the patients, none had received any treatment before thyroid surgery. TCRdb re-analyzed the PCR reads through MiXCR. The table lists around 37,000 clones, 24% of them singletons. Sequenced input: tumor tissue. These receptors were obtained from a female donor with papillary thyroid cancer or a benign thyroid nodule (not recorded which). Some clones in this sample may be carry-over from other donors' samples.

The CDR3 sequence: CASSLIRDSRSYNSPLHF. The CDR3 DNA reads as TGTGCCAGCAGCTTAATACGTGACTCCCGCTCCTATAATTCACCCCTCCACTTT. This rearrangement joins TRBV11-2 to TRBJ1-6; no firm D call. This CDR3 spans 18 amino acids. Between the trimmed V and J ends, which lost 2 bases and 0 bases, there was a span of 14 bases. In germline, CDR1 is SGHAT, CDR2 FQNNGV.

This clone was counted ten times or more. The V gene is TRBV6-5, the J gene TRBJ1-6; unclear D gene. The V end was cut by 3 bases, the J end by 0 bases, with 6 bases between. Germline loops: CDR1 MNHEY, CDR2 SVGAGI. This CDR3 comprises 15 residues. As DNA, the CDR3 is TGTGCCAGCAGTTATCGGGTCTCCTATAATTCACCCCTCCACTTT. Its protein product is CASSYRVSYNSPLHF.

The CDR3 nucleotides read TGTGCCAGCAGCGGCCAACAGGGGCCCCTGAACACTGAAGCTTTCTTT. Translated: CASSGQQGPLNTEAFF. This chain connects TRBV11-2 to TRBJ1-1; 7 bases match TRBD1. The CDR3 consists of 16 residues. The J segment lost 0 bases and the V segment lost 5 bases, leaving 9 bases of the junction unmatched. Looked up from germline, CDR1 is SGHAT and CDR2 is FQNNGV.

This clone was observed many times. Other DNA sequences in the same sample also yield this CDR3. J is TRBJ2-3 and V is TRBV10-2; no definite D call. The CDR3 totals 16 residues. The germline V and J ends were trimmed by 4 bases and 2 bases, with 16 bases remaining between them. The V gene's germline CDR1 is WSHSY and CDR2 SAAADI. The CDR3 is CASSVRNKRITDTQYF. The DNA for the CDR3 is TGCGCCAGCAGTGTTAGGAACAAAAGAATCACAGATACGCAGTATTTT.

This clone was found many times. The chain is built from TRBV27 and TRBJ2-1; D gene uncertain. The V and J ends lost 4 bases and 1 base respectively, with 11 bases between them. Germline CDR1 reads MNHEY; CDR2 reads SMNVEV (reference sequence). The CDR3 is made up of 15 amino acids. The CDR3 DNA follows: TGTGCCAGCAGTTCCTGGGTAGGTTCCTACAATGAGCAGTTCTTC. Its protein is CASSSWVGSYNEQFF.